The 30 T cell receptor beta chains presented below share a single source sample, sequenced in a study of blood T cell repertoires in COVID-19. Here immunoSEQ multiplex PCR was the method, and the copy in TCRdb shows in-frame clones only, minus some. The sample holds about 170,000 clones; roughly 83% are singletons and the top ten take less than 3.5%. The sequenced sample consisted of peripheral blood. These receptors all stem from an older woman with acute or convalescent COVID-19.

The CDR3 here is CASSQGQGSLYGYTF. CDR3 nucleotides: TGTGCCAGCAGCCAAGGTCAGGGGTCCCTCTATGGCTACACCTTC. V usage is TRBV3-1 (or the pseudogene TRBV3-2) and J usage is TRBJ1-2, with a weak D call TRBD1 (6 bases). The CDR3 has 15 amino acids. Germline loops: CDR1 LGHDT, CDR2 YNNKEL (reference sequence). The ends were cut back, 1 base at V and 4 bases at J, with 13 bases in the middle.

This chain links TRBV5-1 with TRBJ2-5; D might be TRBD1 (5 bases). The CDR3 is 12 residues long. Germline V CDR1 and CDR2: SGHRS, YFSETQ. The ends were cut back, 9 bases at V and 4 bases at J, with 13 bases in the middle. The CDR3 protein is CATKGVGETQYF. The CDR3 DNA is TGCGCCACCAAAGGGGTAGGAGAGACCCAGTACTTC.

The chain joins TRBV18 to TRBJ2-1, with TRBD1 identical over 8 bases. Looked up from germline, CDR1 is KGHSH and CDR2 is LQKENI. V was pared by 2 bases and J by 6 bases, with 6 bases of the junction left unmatched. This CDR3 comprises 15 residues. The CDR3 spells CASSPNRGTRNEQFF. Written as DNA, the CDR3 is TGTGCCAGCTCACCAAACAGGGGGACCCGCAATGAGCAGTTCTTC.

This clone was counted a single time. The chain carries TRBV4-3 and TRBJ1-2; 7 positions match TRBD1. V trimming: 1 base; J trimming: 3 bases; junction bases outside the gene matches: 5. Looked up from germline, CDR1 is LGHNA and CDR2 is YSLEER. The CDR3 runs to 15 residues. The CDR3 coding sequence is TGCGCCAGCAGCCAAGTAGCCGGGACAGACTATGGCTACACCTTC. This encodes CASSQVAGTDYGYTF.

The chain combines TRBV5-1 with TRBJ2-1, with D unresolved. Per the germline V gene, CDR1 is SGHRS and CDR2 is YFSETQ. The V end was cut by 1 base, the J end by 0 bases, with 8 bases between. The CDR3 loop spans 15 amino acids. CDR3 amino acids: CASSLTDRSYNEQFF. The CDR3 region has the DNA TGCGCCAGCAGCTTGACTGATCGCTCCTACAATGAGCAGTTCTTC.

CDR3 amino acids: CASSQERAGGANEQFF. For the CDR3, the DNA is TGCGCCAGCAGCCAAGAACGAGCGGGGGGGGCCAATGAGCAGTTCTTC. This chain uses TRBV4-3 with TRBJ2-1; 10 bases align to TRBD2. The J segment lost 6 bases and the V segment lost 0 bases, leaving 5 bases of the junction unmatched. This CDR3 has 16 amino acids. Germline V gene lookup returns CDR1 LGHNA and CDR2 YSLEER.

The chain combines TRBV19 with TRBJ2-3; TRBD2 matches 16 bases. CDR1 and CDR2 (germline): LNHDA, SQIVND (reference sequence). The trim removed 6 bases at V and 2 bases at J, leaving 8 bases unmatched. The CDR3 contains 18 residues. The CDR3 protein is CASSPGLAGGQPTDTQYF. The CDR3 nucleotides are TGTGCCAGTAGCCCGGGACTAGCGGGGGGGCAGCCCACAGATACGCAGTATTTT.

This rearrangement joins TRBV15 to TRBJ2-1; 8 bases match TRBD2. CDR1 and CDR2 (germline): LNHNV, YYDKDF (reference sequence). There are 17 residues in the CDR3. The J segment lost 0 bases and the V segment lost 0 bases, leaving 4 bases of the junction unmatched. The CDR3 region is CATSREAGASSYNEQFF. The DNA for the CDR3 is TGTGCCACCAGCAGAGAAGCGGGGGCGAGCTCCTACAATGAGCAGTTCTTC.

This rearrangement joins TRBV5-1 to TRBJ2-1; 9 bases are a match to TRBD1. Looked up from germline, CDR1 is SGHRS and CDR2 is YFSETQ. J lost 1 base, V lost 4 bases, and 3 bases had no gene match. This CDR3 has 15 amino acids. The CDR3 nucleotides read TGCGCCAGCAGCCTAGGGACAGGGTCCTACAATGAGCAGTTCTTC. Its protein is CASSLGTGSYNEQFF.

The chain joins TRBV2 to TRBJ2-2; 9 positions match TRBD1. This CDR3 region has 15 residues. Germline V gives CDR1 SNHLY, CDR2 FYNNEI. V shed 6 bases, J shed 5 bases, and the junction held 7 bases outside the gene matches. DNA for the CDR3: TGTGCCAGCAGGGCTGACAGGGGGGGGACCGGGGAGCTGTTTTTT. Its translation: CASRADRGGTGELFF. Variable domain in full (rest from reference TRBV2 and TRBJ2-2): EPEVTQTPSHQVTQMGQEVILRCVPISNHLYFYWYRQILGQKVEFLVSFYNNEISEKSEIFDDQFSVERPDGSNFTLKIRSTKLEDSAMYFCASRADRGGTGELFFGEGSRLTVL.

V is TRBV4-1 and J is TRBJ2-1; perhaps TRBD2 as D (5 bases). Per germline, CDR1 MGHRA and CDR2 YSYEKL. Between the trimmed V and J ends, which lost 1 base and 10 bases, there was a span of 17 bases. The length of the CDR3 is 15 residues. Here the CDR3 reads CASSQGPASPREQFF. The CDR3 DNA reads as TGCGCCAGCAGCCAAGGTCCGGCTAGCCCACGGGAGCAGTTCTTC.

This clone was observed a handful of times. V and J are TRBV11-2 and TRBJ2-7; the match to TRBD2 covers 10 bases. J gave up 2 bases and V 4 bases, and 8 bases lay outside the gene matches. CDR3 length: 16 amino acids. CDR1 is SGHAT, CDR2 FQNNGV, per germline. The CDR3 DNA reads TGTGCCAGCAGCTCGTGGGAGCGGGGGGGCACCTACGAGCAGTACTTC. It codes for CASSSWERGGTYEQYF.

The rearrangement uses TRBV6-6 and TRBJ1-1; 7 bases match TRBD1. The CDR3 has 14 amino acids. CDR1 is MNHNY, CDR2 SVGAGI, per germline (reference sequence). V lost 7 bases, J lost 6 bases, and 11 bases stayed unmatched. CDR3 sequence (DNA): TGTGCCAGCAAAATTACAGGGGAAGGGGCTGAAGCTTTCTTT. This gives the protein CASKITGEGAEAFF.

This chain links TRBV10-3 with TRBJ2-1; 9 positions agree with TRBD1. The CDR3 loop spans 14 amino acids. J gave up 10 bases and V 5 bases, and 9 bases lay outside the gene matches. CDR1 ENHRY and CDR2 SYGVKD come from the germline V gene. The DNA of the CDR3 is TGTGCCATCAGTCTTGGGACAGGGAGAGGGGAGCAGTTCTTC. Its translation is CAISLGTGRGEQFF.

This clone has just a few counts. This chain connects TRBV7-2 to TRBJ1-2; tentatively, D is TRBD1 (5 bases). Looked up from germline, CDR1 is SGHTA and CDR2 is FQGNSA. This CDR3 region has 13 residues. V shed 1 base and J shed 3 bases, with 6 bases lying between them. CDR3 nucleotides: TGTGCCAGCAGCTTAGGACAGTACTATGGCTACACCTTC. Translated: CASSLGQYYGYTF.

The J gene is TRBJ1-1, the V gene TRBV7-2; no reliable D call. This CDR3 contains 15 residues. With 0 bases removed from V and 4 bases from J, the gap between germline ends came to 12 bases. Germline-derived CDR1 and CDR2 are SGHTA and FQGNSA. As DNA, the CDR3 is TGTGCCAGCAGCTTAGCGAAAGGACTCTCCACTGAAGCTTTCTTT. Translating it yields CASSLAKGLSTEAFF.

On this clone itself: Its ends do not fully match the called genes, so a read error is possible. The chain combines TRBV7-2 with TRBJ1-1; D unclear. The V gene's germline CDR1 is SGHTA and CDR2 FQGNSA. The CDR3 contains 15 residues. CDR3 in amino acids: CASSLGSILNTKAFF. CDR3 nucleotide sequence: TGTGCCAGCAGCTTAGGATCGATATTGAACACTAAAGCTTTCTTT.

The chain has TRBV5-4 and TRBJ2-5; 13 bases are shared with TRBD2. Per germline, CDR1 SGHNT and CDR2 YYREEE (reference sequence). The CDR3 is made up of 19 amino acids. V lost 3 bases and J lost 4; bases outside the gene matches: 15. CDR3 sequence: CASSSSSASLAGGLETQYF. The DNA of the CDR3 is TGTGCCAGCAGCTCTTCTTCCGCCTCACTAGCGGGGGGGCTAGAGACCCAGTACTTC.

This sequence joins TRBV15 and TRBJ2-1; D is unclear. V lost 5 bases, J lost 5 bases, and 19 bases lay in between. This CDR3 has 16 amino acids. Per germline, CDR1 LNHNV and CDR2 YYDKDF (reference sequence). CDR3 protein: CATSPRRRQVHNEQFF. The CDR3 nucleotides are TGTGCCACCAGCCCCCGTCGTCGTCAGGTCCACAATGAGCAGTTCTTC.

The rearrangement uses TRBV6-7 and TRBJ2-5, with 10 bases identical to TRBD2. TRBV6-7 qualifies as an ORF whose function is uncertain. V was clipped by 0 bases and J by 0 bases; unmatched bases: 7. The CDR3 contains 18 residues. DNA for the CDR3: TGTGCCAGCAGTTACTCCCCTTTCAGCGGGGGGGACCAAGAGACCCAGTACTTC. Amino acids: CASSYSPFSGGDQETQYF.

V gene TRBV18 combines with J gene TRBJ2-1; weak D call: TRBD1 (5 bases). CDR1 is KGHSH and CDR2 is LQKENI in the germline V gene. Trimming removed 5 bases at V and 4 bases at J, with 15 bases between. CDR3 length: 15 residues. The CDR3: CASSFVPDNYNEQFF. The CDR3 DNA follows: TGTGCCAGCTCATTTGTCCCGGACAATTACAATGAGCAGTTCTTC.

This rearrangement joins TRBV5-4 to TRBJ1-4, with TRBD1 matching over 10 bases. This CDR3 is 16 amino acids long. Losses at the gene ends were 4 bases for V and 1 base for J; bases not matched to a gene: 4. Per germline, CDR1 SGHNT and CDR2 YYREEE (reference sequence). CDR3 sequence: CASSLGDRGTNEKLFF. CDR3 bases: TGTGCCAGCAGCCTTGGGGACAGGGGAACTAATGAAAAACTGTTTTTT.

The chain uses TRBV6-2 or TRBV6-3 and TRBJ1-1; possibly TRBD1 for D (5 bases). Deletions cut 6 bases from V and 7 bases from J, with 21 bases between. The CDR3 is 15 residues long. Germline V gene data show CDR1 as MNHEY and CDR2 as SVGEGT. The CDR3 nucleotides are TGTGCCAGCAGCCCCTCGGGGAGGGGAACCTTTGAAGCTTTCTTT. Translated, it gives CASSPSGRGTFEAFF.

The chain couples TRBV6-5 to TRBJ1-2; tentative D call: TRBD1 (5 bases). Germline CDR1 reads MNHEY; CDR2 reads SVGAGI. The CDR3 runs to 14 residues. The V gene lost 7 bases and the J gene lost 8 bases, with 20 bases spanning the gap. DNA of the CDR3: TGTGCCAGCAAAATTCGTAGGGGCGCGGGAGGCTACACCTTC. Protein: CASKIRRGAGGYTF.

The chain joins TRBV28 to TRBJ1-3; D gene unclear. The germline CDR1 and CDR2 sequences are MDHEN and SYDVKM. Trimming pared 3 bases from V and 0 bases from J, leaving 12 bases between. The CDR3 covers 16 residues. CDR3 in DNA: TGTGCCAGCAGTTTGTACGGGTCTCTCTCTGGAAACACCATATATTTT. This gives the protein CASSLYGSLSGNTIYF.

CDR3 region: CATKLRETYGYTF. The CDR3 DNA reads as TGTGCCACCAAACTCCGGGAGACCTATGGCTACACCTTC. The chain employs TRBV10-3 and TRBJ1-2; D uncertain. Germline V gene sequence: CDR1 ENHRY, CDR2 SYGVKD. The CDR3 is 13 amino acids. V lost 10 bases and J lost 4, with 16 bases in between.

The chain joins TRBV7-2 to TRBJ1-5; 10 nucleotides agree with TRBD1. Germline CDR1 and CDR2: SGHTA and FQGNSA. V shed 5 bases, J shed 6 bases, and the junction held 7 bases outside the gene matches. The CDR3 is made up of 15 amino acids. CDR3 in amino acids: CASSLGTGVRQPQHF. For the CDR3, the DNA is TGTGCCAGCAGCCTGGGGACAGGGGTTCGTCAGCCCCAGCATTTT.

This clone turned up a few times. The chain uses TRBV6-7 and TRBJ2-7; unclear D gene. TRBV6-7 is placed among ORFs of uncertain function. The CDR3 is 13 residues long. V was clipped by 6 bases and J by 6 bases, with 15 bases between them. The CDR3 spells CASSPHGSSEQYF. Here the CDR3 DNA reads TGTGCCAGCAGCCCACACGGGTCGTCCGAGCAGTACTTC.

The J gene is TRBJ2-6, the V gene TRBV13, with 14 bases that match TRBD2. With 6 bases clipped from V and 2 bases from J, the junction kept 0 bases outside the gene matches. Germline V lookup: CDR1 PRHDT, CDR2 FYEKMQ (reference sequence). CDR3 length equals 16 residues. The CDR3 region is CASRTSGGAGANVLTF. Here the CDR3 DNA reads TGTGCCAGCAGGACTAGCGGGGGGGCTGGGGCCAACGTCCTGACTTTC.

The table lists this clone with a count of one. The rearrangement links TRBV5-5 to TRBJ1-5; no firm D call. This CDR3 contains 15 residues. The V end was cut by 4 bases, the J end by 5 bases, with 16 bases between. Germline-derived CDR1 and CDR2 are SGHKS and YYEKEE (reference sequence). The CDR3 bases are TGTGCCAGCAGCCTCGGCCTTTTGGGCCATCAGCCCCAGCATTTT. Its translation: CASSLGLLGHQPQHF. The whole variable domain, remainder taken from reference TRBV5-5 and TRBJ1-5, is DAGVTQSPTHLIKTRGQQVTLRCSPISGHKSVSWYQQVLGQGPQFIFQYYEKEERGRGNFPDRFSARQFPNYSSELNVNALLLGDSALYLCASSLGLLGHQPQHFGDGTRLSIL.